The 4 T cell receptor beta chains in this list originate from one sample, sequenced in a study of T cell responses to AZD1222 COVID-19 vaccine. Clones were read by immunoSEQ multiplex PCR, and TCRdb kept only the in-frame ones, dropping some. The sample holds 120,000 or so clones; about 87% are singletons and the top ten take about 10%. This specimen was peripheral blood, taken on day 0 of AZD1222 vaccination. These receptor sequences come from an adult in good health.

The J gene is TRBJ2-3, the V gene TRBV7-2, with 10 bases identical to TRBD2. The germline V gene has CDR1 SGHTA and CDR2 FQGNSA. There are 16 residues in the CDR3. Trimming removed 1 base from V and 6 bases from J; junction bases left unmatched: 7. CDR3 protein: CASSLGRKTSGDTQYF. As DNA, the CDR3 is TGTGCCAGCAGCTTAGGAAGGAAGACTAGCGGGGATACGCAGTATTTT.

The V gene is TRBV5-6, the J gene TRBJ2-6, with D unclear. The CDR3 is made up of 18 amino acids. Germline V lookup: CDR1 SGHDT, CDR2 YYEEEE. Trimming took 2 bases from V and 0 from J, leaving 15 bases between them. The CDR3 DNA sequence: TGTGCCAGCAGCTTAATGTGGCTCAGGTTCTCTGGGGCCAACGTCCTGACTTTC. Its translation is CASSLMWLRFSGANVLTF.

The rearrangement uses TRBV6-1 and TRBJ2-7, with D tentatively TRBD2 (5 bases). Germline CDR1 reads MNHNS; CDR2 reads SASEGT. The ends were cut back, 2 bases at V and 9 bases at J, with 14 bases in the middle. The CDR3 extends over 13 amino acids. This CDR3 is CASSEYLGEGQYF. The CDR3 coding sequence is TGTGCCAGCAGTGAATACCTGGGTGAGGGGCAGTACTTC.

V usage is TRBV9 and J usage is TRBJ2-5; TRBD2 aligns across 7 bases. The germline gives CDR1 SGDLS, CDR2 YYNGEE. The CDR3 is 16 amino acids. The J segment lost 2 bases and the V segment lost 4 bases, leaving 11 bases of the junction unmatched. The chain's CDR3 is CASSLLGGTQQETQYF. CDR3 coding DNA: TGTGCCAGCAGCCTCCTGGGGGGGACCCAACAAGAGACCCAGTACTTC.